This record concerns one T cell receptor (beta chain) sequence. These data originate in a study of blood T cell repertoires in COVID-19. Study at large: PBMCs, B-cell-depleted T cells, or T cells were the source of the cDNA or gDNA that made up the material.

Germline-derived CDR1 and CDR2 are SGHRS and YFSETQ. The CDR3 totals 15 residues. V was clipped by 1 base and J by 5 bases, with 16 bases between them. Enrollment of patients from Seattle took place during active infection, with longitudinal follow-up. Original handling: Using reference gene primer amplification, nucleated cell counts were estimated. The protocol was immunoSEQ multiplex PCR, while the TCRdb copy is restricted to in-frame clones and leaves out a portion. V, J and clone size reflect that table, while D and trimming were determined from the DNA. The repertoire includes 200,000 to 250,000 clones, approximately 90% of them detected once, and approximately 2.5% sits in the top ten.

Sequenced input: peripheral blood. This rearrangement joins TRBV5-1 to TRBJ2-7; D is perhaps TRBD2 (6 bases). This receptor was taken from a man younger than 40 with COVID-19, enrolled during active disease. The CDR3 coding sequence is TGCGCCAGCAGCTTGTTTGGGGGAGGAGTTGACGAGCAGTACTTC. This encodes CASSLFGGGVDEQYF.